One and the same sample provided the 21 T cell receptor beta chains below, sequenced in a study of Ad26.COV2.S vaccination and SARS-CoV-2 variants. Produced via immunoSEQ multiplex PCR; TCRdb's table is partial and in-frame only. The table records nearly 400,000 clones, 75% to 90% of them present only once. Specified treatment: 15 to 20 received Ad26.COV2.S at low or high dose, single or two shots; about 5 received placebo; per-sample allocation not given. Day 63 after the first injection of vaccine or placebo was the sampling time. Material: peripheral blood, obtained in a trial of Ad26.COV2.S vaccine versus placebo. These receptors were taken from a person aged 18-60 years who received the Ad26.COV2.S COVID-19 vaccine or a placebo.

V gene TRBV19 combines with J gene TRBJ1-5; D remains ambiguous. CDR1 LNHDA and CDR2 SQIVND come from the germline V gene (reference sequence). V was shortened by 7 bases and J by 0 bases, with 13 bases between the two germline ends. The CDR3 loop spans 15 amino acids. The CDR3 DNA reads TGTGCCAGTAATGGGGAAGGGTTTAGCAATCAGCCCCAGCATTTT. Its protein product is CASNGEGFSNQPQHF.

The chain joins TRBV30 to TRBJ1-1; no firm D call. Trimming removed 3 bases from V and 11 bases from J, with 16 bases in between. CDR3 size: 12 residues. The germline CDR1 and CDR2 sequences are GTSNPN and SVGIG (reference sequence). CDR3 sequence reads: CAWRRQEGQAFF. The CDR3 coding sequence is TGTGCCTGGAGAAGGCAGGAGGGTCAGGCTTTCTTT.

This clone showed up just a few times. The chain is built from TRBV15 and TRBJ2-1; D may be TRBD2 (7 bases). Germline V gene sequence: CDR1 LNHNV, CDR2 YYDKDF (reference sequence). V lost 4 bases and J lost 8, with 18 bases in between. The CDR3 has 15 residues. The CDR3 protein is CATSTYGGQMDEQFF. In DNA form, the CDR3 reads TGTGCCACCAGCACTTACGGGGGGCAAATGGATGAGCAGTTCTTC.

This chain joins TRBV5-5 and TRBJ1-6; weak D call: TRBD1 (6 bases). V shed 4 bases and J shed 7 bases, with 18 bases lying between them. There are 16 residues in the CDR3. Germline CDR1 is SGHKS and CDR2 is YYEKEE (reference sequence). The CDR3 is CASSPSPGARNSPLHF. The CDR3, as DNA: TGTGCCAGCAGCCCCTCCCCAGGGGCACGCAATTCACCCCTCCACTTT.

This clone appeared once. The chain uses TRBV25-1 and TRBJ2-2; D is ambiguous. Germline V lookup: CDR1 MGHDK, CDR2 SYGVNS. There are 13 residues in the CDR3. V lost 10 bases and J 1 base, leaving 10 bases between the germline ends. Here the CDR3 DNA reads TGTGCCACCCGACACCAGAACACCGGGGAGCTGTTTTTT. Amino acids: CATRHQNTGELFF.

This sequence joins TRBV4-2 and TRBJ2-7, with 11 bases identical to TRBD2. Germline V CDR1 and CDR2: LGHNA, YNFKEQ. This CDR3 comprises 22 residues. With V trimmed by 4 bases and J by 5 bases, 28 bases remained unmatched. Here the CDR3 DNA reads TGTGCCAGCAGCCGAACGAGCTTCCCCGTTGAAACTAGCGGGAGAATTACAGACGAGCAGTACTTC. Translation: CASSRTSFPVETSGRITDEQYF.

This clone was counted between two and nine times. J is TRBJ1-2 and V is TRBV10-1; D possibly corresponds to TRBD1 (6 bases). The CDR3 covers 17 residues. Per germline, CDR1 WNHNN and CDR2 SYGVQD (reference sequence). The germline V and J ends were trimmed by 5 bases and 0 bases, with 19 bases remaining between them. The CDR3 DNA is TGCGCCAGCAGTCGCCCCCCAACAGGGCGAGCTAACTATGGCTACACCTTC. It specifies CASSRPPTGRANYGYTF.

This clone was seen a single time. The V call is TRBV10-3, the J call TRBJ2-2, with TRBD1 matching 10 bases. Germline-derived CDR1 and CDR2 are ENHRY and SYGVKD. The CDR3 consists of 14 residues. J lost 6 bases, V lost 5 bases, and 3 bases had no gene match. The CDR3 protein is CAISLGTGAGELFF. As DNA, the CDR3 is TGTGCCATCAGTCTAGGGACAGGGGCCGGGGAGCTGTTTTTT.

The genes are TRBV19 and TRBJ2-7, with 9 bases lining up with TRBD1. V lost 5 bases, J lost 2 bases, and 4 bases stayed unmatched. CDR1 is LNHDA and CDR2 is SQIVND in the germline V gene (reference sequence). The CDR3 loop spans 14 amino acids. The DNA for the CDR3 is TGTGCCAGTAGTTTGGGACAGGGCCCCTACGAGCAGTACTTC. Residues: CASSLGQGPYEQYF.

The V call is TRBV27, the J call TRBJ2-6; a weak D match, TRBD1 (5 bases). This CDR3 is 19 amino acids long. The V and J ends lost 3 bases and 0 bases respectively, with 18 bases between them. Germline V lookup: CDR1 MNHEY, CDR2 SMNVEV (reference sequence). For the CDR3, the DNA is TGTGCCAGCAGTTTCTCTCGACAGCAGCTCTCCTCTGGGGCCAACGTCCTGACTTTC. Encoded protein: CASSFSRQQLSSGANVLTF.

CDR3 sequence reads: CASSQDSTSGIWYF. The CDR3 nucleotides are TGCGCCAGCAGCCAAGACAGCACTTCGGGGATCTGGTACTTC. V gene TRBV5-1 combines with J gene TRBJ2-7; D tentatively reads TRBD1 or TRBD2 (5 bases each). CDR3 length: 14 amino acids. CDR1 and CDR2 from the germline V gene are SGHRS and YFSETQ. V was cut by 4 bases and J by 12 bases, with 23 bases left in between.

The gene calls are TRBV24-1 and TRBJ2-1; D not resolved. Germline values: CDR1 KGHDR, CDR2 SFDVKD. Trimming shortened V by 3 bases and J by 2 bases, and 4 bases separated the two germline ends. The CDR3 loop spans 13 amino acids. The CDR3 nucleotides read TGTGCCACCAGTGATCCCCCCTACAATGAGCAGTTCTTC. Its translation is CATSDPPYNEQFF.

The J gene is TRBJ2-7, the V gene TRBV5-1; D not certain. The CDR3 length is 13 residues. The V and J ends lost 0 bases and 4 bases respectively, with 8 bases between them. CDR1 is SGHRS, CDR2 YFSETQ, per germline. CDR3 region: CASSLGHEYEQYF. In DNA, the CDR3 is TGCGCCAGCAGCTTGGGACACGAGTACGAGCAGTACTTC.

V gene TRBV28 combines with J gene TRBJ1-2, with D possibly being TRBD1 (5 bases). The CDR3 is made up of 13 amino acids. The germline gives CDR1 MDHEN, CDR2 SYDVKM. Trimming left V 6 bases short and J 6 bases short, with 14 bases between. CDR3 amino acids: CASRPTDRDGYTF. CDR3 nucleotide sequence: TGTGCCAGCAGACCGACAGATCGGGATGGCTACACCTTC.

Remarks on this clone: One junction end disagrees with the germline gene, perhaps due to a read error. The rearrangement uses TRBV30 and TRBJ2-7; D is undetermined. The CDR3 totals 11 residues. The germline V gene encodes CDR1 GTSNPN and CDR2 SVGIG (reference sequence). The CDR3 is CAWGVYYEQYF. CDR3 bases: TGTGCCTGGGGTGTCTACTACGAGCAGTACTTC.

The V and J genes are TRBV2 and TRBJ1-6; the D gene is possibly TRBD1 (5 bases). The CDR3 length is 14 residues. Trimming cost V 8 bases and J 9 bases, with 17 bases left between them. The germline gives CDR1 SNHLY, CDR2 FYNNEI. CDR3 protein: CASGGGAITSPLHF. In DNA form, the CDR3 reads TGTGCCAGCGGGGGAGGAGCTATCACTTCACCCCTCCACTTT.

The rearrangement uses TRBV4-3 and TRBJ2-2; D uncertain. CDR1 LGHNA and CDR2 YSLEER come from the germline V gene. V lost 6 bases and J 5 bases, leaving 4 bases between the germline ends. CDR3 length: 11 amino acids. The CDR3 region has the DNA TGCGCCAGCAGTCGTACCGGGGAGCTGTTTTTT. Translating it yields CASSRTGELFF.

The chain is built from TRBV6-5 and TRBJ1-4, with 7 bases identical to TRBD1. Germline V gene sequence: CDR1 MNHEY, CDR2 SVGAGI. The CDR3 length is 15 residues. Trimming cost V 6 bases and J 5 bases; bases outside gene matches: 9. CDR3 sequence reads: CASRSRDSSNEKLFF. CDR3 nucleotides: TGTGCCAGCAGATCCCGGGACAGCTCGAATGAAAAACTGTTTTTT.

The rearrangement joins TRBV19 to TRBJ2-1; 9 nucleotides match TRBD2. Germline CDR1 reads LNHDA; CDR2 reads SQIVND (reference sequence). The CDR3 covers 17 residues. J gave up 7 bases and V 6 bases, and 16 bases lay outside the gene matches. CDR3 loop: CASSNRPSGALFNEQFF. DNA of the CDR3: TGTGCCAGTAGCAATAGGCCTAGCGGGGCCCTTTTTAATGAGCAGTTCTTC.

V usage is TRBV21-1 and J usage is TRBJ1-5; the table gives TRBD1 as D, unverified against the DNA. TRBV21-1 is deemed a pseudogene. The CDR3 consists of 15 residues. The CDR3 protein is CARRDRRYSNQPQHF. CDR3 sequence (DNA): TGTGCCAGGAGGGACAGGAGGTATAGCAATCAGCCCCAGCATTTT.

The rearrangement joins TRBV2 to TRBJ2-5, with D possibly being TRBD1 or TRBD2 (5 bases each). The CDR3 covers 14 residues. Germline V gives CDR1 SNHLY, CDR2 FYNNEI. Trimming removed 7 bases from V and 5 bases from J, with 17 bases in between. Here the CDR3 DNA reads TGTGCCAGCACACGGGAATTAGCAGGGGAGACCCAGTACTTC. It codes for CASTRELAGETQYF.